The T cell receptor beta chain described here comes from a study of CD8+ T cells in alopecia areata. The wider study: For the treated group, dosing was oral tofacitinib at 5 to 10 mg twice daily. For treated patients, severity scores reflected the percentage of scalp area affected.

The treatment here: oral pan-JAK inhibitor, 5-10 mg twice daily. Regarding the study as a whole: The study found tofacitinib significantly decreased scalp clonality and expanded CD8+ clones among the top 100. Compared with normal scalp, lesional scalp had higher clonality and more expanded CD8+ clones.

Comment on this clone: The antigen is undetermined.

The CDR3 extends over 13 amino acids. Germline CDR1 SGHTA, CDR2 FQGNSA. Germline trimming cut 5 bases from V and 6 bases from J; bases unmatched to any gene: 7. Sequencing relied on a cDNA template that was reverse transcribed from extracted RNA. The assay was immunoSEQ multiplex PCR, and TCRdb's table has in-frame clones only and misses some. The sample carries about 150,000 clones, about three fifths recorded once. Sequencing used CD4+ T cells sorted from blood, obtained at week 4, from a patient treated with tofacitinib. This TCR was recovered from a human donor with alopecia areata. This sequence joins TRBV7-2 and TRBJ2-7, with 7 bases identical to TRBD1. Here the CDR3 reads CASSLGRQGEQYF. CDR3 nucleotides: TGTGCCAGCAGCCTAGGACGACAGGGCGAGCAGTACTTC.